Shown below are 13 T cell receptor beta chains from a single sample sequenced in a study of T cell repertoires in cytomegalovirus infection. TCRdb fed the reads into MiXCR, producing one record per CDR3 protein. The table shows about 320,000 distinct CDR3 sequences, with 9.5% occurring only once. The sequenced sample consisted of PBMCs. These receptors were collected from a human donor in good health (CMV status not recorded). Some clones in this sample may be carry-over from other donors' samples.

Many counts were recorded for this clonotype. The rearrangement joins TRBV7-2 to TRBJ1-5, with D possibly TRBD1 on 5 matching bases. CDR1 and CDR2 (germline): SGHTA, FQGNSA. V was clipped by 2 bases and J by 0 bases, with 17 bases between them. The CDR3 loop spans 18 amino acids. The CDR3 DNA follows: TGTGCCAGCAGCTTATATACTCGGGACCAATATAGCAATCAGCCCCAGCATTTT. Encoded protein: CASSLYTRDQYSNQPQHF.

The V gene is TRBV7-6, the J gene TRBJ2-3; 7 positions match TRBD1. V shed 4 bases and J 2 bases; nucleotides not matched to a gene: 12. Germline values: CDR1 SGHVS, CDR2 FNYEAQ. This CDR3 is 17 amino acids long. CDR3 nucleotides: TGTGCCAGCAGCTCCCAGGGGGTCGGCCTTACCACAGATACGCAGTATTTT. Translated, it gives CASSSQGVGLTTDTQYF.

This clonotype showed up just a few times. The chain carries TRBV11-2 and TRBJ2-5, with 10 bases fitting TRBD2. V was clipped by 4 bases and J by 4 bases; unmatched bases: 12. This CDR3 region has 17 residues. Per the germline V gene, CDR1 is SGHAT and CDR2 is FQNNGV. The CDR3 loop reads CASSSPRASGSRETQYF. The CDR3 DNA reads TGTGCCAGCAGCTCCCCTAGGGCTAGCGGGAGTCGAGAGACCCAGTACTTC. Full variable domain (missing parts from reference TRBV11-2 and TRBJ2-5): EAGVAQSPRYKIIEKRQSVAFWCNPISGHATLYWYQQILGQGPKLLIQFQNNGVVDDSQLPKDRFSAERLKGVDSTLKIQPAKLEDSAVYLCASSSPRASGSRETQYFGPGTRLLVL.

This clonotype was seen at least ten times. This chain's CDR3 is CASSQDEGSNQPQHF. The CDR3 nucleotides are TGTGCCAGCAGCCAAGATGAGGGCAGCAATCAGCCCCAGCATTTT. The chain combines TRBV4-2 with TRBJ1-5, with no clear D. From germline, CDR1 is LGHNA and CDR2 YNFKEQ. The germline V and J ends were trimmed by 0 bases and 1 base, with 7 bases remaining between them. CDR3 length: 15 amino acids.

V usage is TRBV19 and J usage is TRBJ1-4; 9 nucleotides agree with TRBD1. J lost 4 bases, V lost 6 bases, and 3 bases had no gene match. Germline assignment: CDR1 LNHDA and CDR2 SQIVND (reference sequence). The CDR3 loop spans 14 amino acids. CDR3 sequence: CASRPGQGNEKLFF. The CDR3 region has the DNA TGTGCCAGTAGACCGGGACAGGGTAATGAAAAACTGTTTTTT. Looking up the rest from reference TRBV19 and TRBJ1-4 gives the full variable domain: DGGITQSPKYLFRKEGQNVTLSCEQNLNHDAMYWYRQDPGQGLRLIYYSQIVNDFQKGDIAEGYSVSREKKESFPLTVTSAQKNPTAFYLCASRPGQGNEKLFFGSGTQLSVL.

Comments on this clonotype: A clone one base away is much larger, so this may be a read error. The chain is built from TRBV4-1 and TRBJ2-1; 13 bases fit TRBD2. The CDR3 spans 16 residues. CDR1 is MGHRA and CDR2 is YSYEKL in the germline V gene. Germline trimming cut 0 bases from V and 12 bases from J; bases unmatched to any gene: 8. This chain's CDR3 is CASSQEGLAGFDGQFF. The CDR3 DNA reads TGCGCCAGCAGCCAAGAGGGACTAGCGGGGTTCGATGGGCAGTTCTTC.

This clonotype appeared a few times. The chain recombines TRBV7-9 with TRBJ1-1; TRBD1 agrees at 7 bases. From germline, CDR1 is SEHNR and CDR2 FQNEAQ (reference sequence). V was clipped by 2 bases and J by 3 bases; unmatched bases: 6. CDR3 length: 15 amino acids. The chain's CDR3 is CASSLKTGQDTEAFF. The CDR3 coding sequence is TGTGCCAGCAGCTTAAAGACAGGGCAGGACACTGAAGCTTTCTTT.

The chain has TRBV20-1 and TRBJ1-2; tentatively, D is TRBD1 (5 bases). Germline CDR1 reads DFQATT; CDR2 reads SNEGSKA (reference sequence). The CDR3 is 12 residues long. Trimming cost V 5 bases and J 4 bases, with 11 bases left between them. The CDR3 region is CSAGGIAYGYTF. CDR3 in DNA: TGCAGTGCTGGGGGGATTGCCTATGGCTACACCTTC.

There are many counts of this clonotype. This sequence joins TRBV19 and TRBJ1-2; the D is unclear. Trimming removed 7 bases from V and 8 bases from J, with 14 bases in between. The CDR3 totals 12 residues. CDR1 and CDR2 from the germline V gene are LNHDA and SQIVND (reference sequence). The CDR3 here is CASTPSMGGYTF. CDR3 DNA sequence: TGTGCCAGTACCCCATCTATGGGAGGCTACACCTTC.

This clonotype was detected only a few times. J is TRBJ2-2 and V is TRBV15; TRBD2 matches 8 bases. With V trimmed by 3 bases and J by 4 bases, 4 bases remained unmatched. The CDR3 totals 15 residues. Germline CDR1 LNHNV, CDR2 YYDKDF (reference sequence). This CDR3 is CATSSRTSFTGELFF. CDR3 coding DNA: TGTGCCACCAGCAGCCGGACTAGCTTCACCGGGGAGCTGTTTTTT.

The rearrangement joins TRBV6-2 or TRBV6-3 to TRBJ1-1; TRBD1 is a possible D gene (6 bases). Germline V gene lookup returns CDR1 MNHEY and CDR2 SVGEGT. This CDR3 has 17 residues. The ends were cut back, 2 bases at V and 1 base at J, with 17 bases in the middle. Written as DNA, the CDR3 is TGTGCCAGCAGTTACGAGAGGGGGGAGGTAAAGAACACTGAAGCTTTCTTT. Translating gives CASSYERGEVKNTEAFF.

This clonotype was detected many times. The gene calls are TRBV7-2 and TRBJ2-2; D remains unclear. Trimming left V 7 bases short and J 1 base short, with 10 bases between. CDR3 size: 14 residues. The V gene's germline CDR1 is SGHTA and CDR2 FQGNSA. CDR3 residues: CASKALGNTGELFF. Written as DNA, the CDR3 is TGTGCCAGCAAAGCCTTGGGGAACACCGGGGAGCTGTTTTTT.

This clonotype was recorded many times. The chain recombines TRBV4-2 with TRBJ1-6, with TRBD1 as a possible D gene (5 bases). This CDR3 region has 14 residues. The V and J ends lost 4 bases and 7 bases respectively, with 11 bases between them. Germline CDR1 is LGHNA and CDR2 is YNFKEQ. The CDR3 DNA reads TGTGCCAGCAGCCTTGGTTCAGGGAATTCACCCCTCCACTTT. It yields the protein CASSLGSGNSPLHF.